This TCR beta chain was recovered during a study of cytomegalovirus exposure and HLA in healthy donors. At the time of sampling, donors were nominally healthy, though unrecorded immune exposures were likely. In germline, CDR1 is SGHDN, CDR2 FVKESK. The V end lost 0 bases, the J end lost 10 bases, and 15 bases lay between the germline ends. This CDR3 has 14 residues. In the case of this clone: What it binds is not known.

Primers for the PCR totalled 60 Vbeta and 13 Jbeta. Profiled with immunoSEQ multiplex PCR; TCRdb holds only in-frame clones, not every one. The repertoire includes under 150,000 clones, around 74% of them detected once, and roughly 3.1% sits in the top ten. Study-wide results and caveats: DRB1 had the most TCR associations and HLA-C the fewest, a later analysis found, with rates varying by HLA locus. There were three CMV-associated chains whose specificity for CMV antigens was confirmed in vitro.

J is TRBJ1-1 and V is TRBV14, with D possibly being TRBD1 (6 bases). Sequencing input: PBMCs. The source is a young man in good health and CMV-seronegative. For the CDR3, the DNA is TGTGCCAGCAGCCAAGATTGGCGGGGGGCCGGAGCTTTCTTT. As protein: CASSQDWRGAGAFF.